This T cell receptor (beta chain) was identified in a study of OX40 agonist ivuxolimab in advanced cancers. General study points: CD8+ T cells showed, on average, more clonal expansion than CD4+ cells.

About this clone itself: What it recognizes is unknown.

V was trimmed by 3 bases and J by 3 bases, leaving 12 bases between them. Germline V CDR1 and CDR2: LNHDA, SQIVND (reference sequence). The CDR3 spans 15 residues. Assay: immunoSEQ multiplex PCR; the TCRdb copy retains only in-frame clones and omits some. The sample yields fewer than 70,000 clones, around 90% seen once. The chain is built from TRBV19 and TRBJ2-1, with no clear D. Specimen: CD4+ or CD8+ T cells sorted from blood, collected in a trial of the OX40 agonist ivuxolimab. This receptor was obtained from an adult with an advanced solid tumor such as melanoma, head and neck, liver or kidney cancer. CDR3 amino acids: CASSMSARVYNEQFF. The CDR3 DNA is TGTGCCAGTAGTATGTCGGCACGAGTCTACAATGAGCAGTTCTTC. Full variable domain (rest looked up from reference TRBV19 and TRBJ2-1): DGGITQSPKYLFRKEGQNVTLSCEQNLNHDAMYWYRQDPGQGLRLIYYSQIVNDFQKGDIAEGYSVSREKKESFPLTVTSAQKNPTAFYLCASSMSARVYNEQFFGPGTRLTVL.